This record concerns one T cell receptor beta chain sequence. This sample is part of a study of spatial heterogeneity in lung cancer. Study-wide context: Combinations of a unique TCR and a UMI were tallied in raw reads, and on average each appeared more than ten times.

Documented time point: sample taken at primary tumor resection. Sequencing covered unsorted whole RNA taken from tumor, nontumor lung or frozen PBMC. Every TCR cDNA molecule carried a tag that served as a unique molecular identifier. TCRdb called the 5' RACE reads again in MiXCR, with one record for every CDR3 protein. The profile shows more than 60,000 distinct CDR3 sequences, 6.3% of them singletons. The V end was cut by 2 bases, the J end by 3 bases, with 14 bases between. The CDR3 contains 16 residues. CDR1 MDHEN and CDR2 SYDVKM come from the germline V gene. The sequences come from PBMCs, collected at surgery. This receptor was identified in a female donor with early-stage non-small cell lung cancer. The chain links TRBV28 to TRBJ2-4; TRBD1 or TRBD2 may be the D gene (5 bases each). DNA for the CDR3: TGTGCCAGCAGTTTACGGGGCCGGGTGGGCAAAAACATTCAGTACTTC. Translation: CASSLRGRVGKNIQYF.